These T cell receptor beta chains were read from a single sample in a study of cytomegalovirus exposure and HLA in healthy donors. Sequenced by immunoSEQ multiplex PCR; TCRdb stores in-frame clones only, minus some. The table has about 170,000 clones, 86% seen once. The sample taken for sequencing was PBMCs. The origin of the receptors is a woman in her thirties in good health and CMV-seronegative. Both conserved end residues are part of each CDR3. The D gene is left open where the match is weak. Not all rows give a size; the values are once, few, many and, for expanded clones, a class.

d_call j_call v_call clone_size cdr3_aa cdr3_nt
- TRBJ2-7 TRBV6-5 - CASTHRSGEQYF TGTGCCAGCACCCACAGGTCTGGCGAGCAGTACTTC
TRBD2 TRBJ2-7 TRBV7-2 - CASSRGSGAGPYEQYF TGTGCCAGCAGCCGGGGGTCGGGAGCGGGACCCTACGAGCAGTACTTC
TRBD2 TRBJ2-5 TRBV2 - CASSEASGGGRETQYF TGTGCCAGCAGTGAAGCTAGCGGGGGGGGCCGGGAGACCCAGTACTTC
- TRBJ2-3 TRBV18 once CASSDRGTSTDTQYF TGTGCCAGCTCAGATCGGGGCACTTCCACAGATACGCAGTATTTT
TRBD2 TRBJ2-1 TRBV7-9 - CASSLASLAANEQFF TGTGCCAGCAGCTTAGCGAGTCTAGCGGCGAATGAGCAGTTCTTC
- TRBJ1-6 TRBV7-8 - CATTRGANSPLHF TGTGCCACTACGAGGGGGGCTAATTCACCCCTCCACTTT
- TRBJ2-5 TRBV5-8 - CASSGPRGETQYF TGTGCCAGCAGCGGGCCTAGGGGAGAGACCCAGTACTTC
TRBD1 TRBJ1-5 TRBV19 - CASNPDRGGRPQHF TGTGCCAGTAACCCGGACAGGGGAGGTAGGCCCCAGCATTTT
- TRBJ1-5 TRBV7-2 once CASSDQLGTGHTNQPQHF TGTGCCAGCAGCGACCAACTCGGGACGGGTCATACCAATCAGCCCCAGCATTTT
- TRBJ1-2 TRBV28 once CASSLKASSLYGYTF TGTGCCAGCAGTTTAAAGGCCTCATCTCTCTATGGCTACACCTTC
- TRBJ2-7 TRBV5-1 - CASSFGGRGRLYEQYF TGCGCCAGCAGCTTCGGGGGAAGGGGAAGGCTCTACGAGCAGTACTTC
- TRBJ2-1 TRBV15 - CATSRGGLGTGHRNEQFF TGTGCCACCAGCAGAGGGGGCTTGGGGACGGGCCACCGCAATGAGCAGTTCTTC
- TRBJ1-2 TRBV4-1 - CASSQDHEGVRTF TGCGCCAGCAGCCAAGATCACGAAGGTGTCCGCACCTTC
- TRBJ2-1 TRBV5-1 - CASSLVGSGSYNEQFF TGCGCCAGCAGCTTAGTGGGGTCAGGCTCCTACAATGAGCAGTTCTTC
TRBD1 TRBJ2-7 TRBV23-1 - CASSRIEWDRGVYEQYF TGCGCCAGCAGCCGCATCGAATGGGACAGGGGTGTCTACGAGCAGTACTTC
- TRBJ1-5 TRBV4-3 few CASSQDRSNQPQHF TGCGCCAGCAGCCAAGATAGGAGCAATCAGCCCCAGCATTTT
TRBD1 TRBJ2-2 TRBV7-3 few CASSLRTGELFF TGTGCCAGCAGCTTAAGGACAGGCGAGCTGTTTTTT
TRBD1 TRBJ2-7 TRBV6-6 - CASRLDRGSYEQYF TGTGCCAGCAGATTGGACAGGGGGTCCTACGAGCAGTACTTC
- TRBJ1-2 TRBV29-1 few CSVRTGGTGYGYTF TGCAGCGTCCGGACGGGCGGGACTGGGTATGGCTACACCTTC
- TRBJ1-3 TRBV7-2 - CASSSGIPSSGNTIYF TGTGCCAGCAGCTCCGGGATACCAAGCTCTGGAAACACCATATATTTT
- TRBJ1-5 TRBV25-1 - CASSEWDNNQPQHF TGTGCCAGCAGTGAATGGGACAACAATCAGCCCCAGCATTTT
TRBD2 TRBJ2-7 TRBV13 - CASSLGLDISGGAYEQYF TGTGCCAGCAGCTTAGGCCTCGACATTAGCGGGGGGGCCTACGAGCAGTACTTC
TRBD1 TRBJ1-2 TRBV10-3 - CAITHDRVEGYTF TGTGCCATCACCCACGACAGGGTCGAAGGCTACACCTTC
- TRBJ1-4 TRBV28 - CASSFRQGDEKLFF TGTGCCAGCAGTTTTCGGCAGGGTGATGAAAAACTGTTTTTT
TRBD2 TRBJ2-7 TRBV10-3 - CAISESRLAGGPSSYEQYF TGTGCCATCAGTGAGTCGAGACTAGCGGGGGGACCGAGCTCCTACGAGCAGTACTTC
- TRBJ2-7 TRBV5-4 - CASSLGGTYEQYF TGTGCCAGCAGCTTGGGGGGTACCTACGAGCAGTACTTC
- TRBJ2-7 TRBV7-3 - CASSLDRTYEQYF TGTGCCAGCAGCTTAGACCGGACCTACGAGCAGTACTTC
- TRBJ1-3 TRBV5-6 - CASSPGGTTIYF TGTGCCAGCAGCCCCGGCGGCACAACCATATATTTT
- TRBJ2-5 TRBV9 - CASSVGLDQETQYF TGTGCCAGCAGCGTAGGCTTGGACCAAGAGACCCAGTACTTC
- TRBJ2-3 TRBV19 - CASSWGAEDTQYF TGTGCCAGTAGTTGGGGGGCGGAAGATACGCAGTATTTT
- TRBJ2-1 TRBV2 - CASSMRYNEQFF TGTGCCAGCAGTATGAGATACAATGAGCAGTTCTTC
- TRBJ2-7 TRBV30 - CAWRRQYMGYEQYF TGTGCCTGGAGAAGACAGTACATGGGATACGAGCAGTACTTC
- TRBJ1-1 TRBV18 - CASSPIRGGGRTEAFF TGTGCCAGCTCACCAATCAGGGGCGGCGGACGCACTGAAGCTTTCTTT
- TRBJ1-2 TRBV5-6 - CASSQDRNYGYTF TGTGCCAGCAGCCAGGACAGAAACTATGGCTACACCTTC
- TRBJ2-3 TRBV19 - CASVDSASTDTQYF TGTGCCAGTGTGGACAGCGCTAGCACAGATACGCAGTATTTT
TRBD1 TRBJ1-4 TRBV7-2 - CASSQESGTGGEKLFF TGTGCCAGCAGCCAAGAAAGCGGGACAGGGGGTGAAAAACTGTTTTTT
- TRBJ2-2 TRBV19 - CASSINLLNTGELFF TGTGCCAGTAGTATTAATCTTTTAAACACCGGGGAGCTGTTTTTT
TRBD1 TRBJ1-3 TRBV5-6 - CASSLLGGTGGNTIYF TGTGCCAGCAGCTTGCTTGGTGGGACAGGGGGAAACACCATATATTTT
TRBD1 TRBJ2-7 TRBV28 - CASRTPGQGYEQYF TGTGCCAGCAGAACCCCGGGACAGGGATACGAGCAGTACTTC